The 3 T cell receptor beta chains in this list originate from one sample, sequenced in a study of T cell changes during pregnancy in multiple sclerosis. Sequencing was performed with immunoSEQ multiplex PCR; in TCRdb, only in-frame clones are kept and a portion is missing. The sample contains 30,000 to 40,000 clones, 70% to 90% of which appear only once. Here the sequenced sample was CD4+ T cells from peripheral blood mononuclear cells, taken before pregnancy. These TCRs come from a female donor with multiple sclerosis, enrolled in a pregnancy study.

The chain recombines TRBV19 with TRBJ1-1; D is unresolved. This CDR3 comprises 12 residues. The ends were cut back, 10 bases at V and 5 bases at J, with 14 bases in the middle. Germline lookup yields CDR1 LNHDA and CDR2 SQIVND (reference sequence). CDR3 nucleotides: TGTGCCATTCAAAACGCGGGGACTGAAGCTTTCTTT. Translation: CAIQNAGTEAFF.

The chain recombines TRBV5-1 with TRBJ1-6; no firm D call. This CDR3 has 16 residues. The V and J ends lost 6 bases and 1 base respectively, with 14 bases between them. CDR1 is SGHRS, CDR2 YFSETQ, per germline. The DNA for the CDR3 is TGCGCCAGCACCATTGATAGGGAGTCCTATAATTCACCCCTCCACTTT. This translates into CASTIDRESYNSPLHF.

The sample holds one count of this clone. J is TRBJ1-2 and V is TRBV21-1; the D call of TRBD1 is as the table states it, not checked on the DNA. TRBV21-1 is a recognized pseudogene. CDR3 size: 18 residues. The CDR3 region is CASSKETTGRGINYGYTF. The CDR3 nucleotides are TGTGCCAGCAGCAAAGAGACCACCGGCAGGGGGATTAACTATGGCTACACCTTC.